Listed below are T cell receptor beta chains from one sample, sequenced in a study of T cells after yellow fever vaccination. TCRdb itself ran the 5' RACE reads through MiXCR, one entry per CDR3 protein. This sample has some 170,000 distinct CDR3 sequences; around 9.7% occur once, and the top ten carry approximately 35%. The sample here was CD8+ T cells sorted from PBMCs, taken 45 days after the yellow fever booster vaccination. Receptor source: a young man who received the YFV17D yellow fever vaccine. The CDR3 runs from the conserved cysteine through the conserved F or W. The D gene is left open where the match is weak. Clone size appears in some rows only: once, few, many, or a class for an expanded clone.

j_call	clone_size	d_call	v_call	cdr3_nt	cdr3_aa
TRBJ2-7	.	.	TRBV7-9	TGTGCCAGCAGCACCTTGAGCTACGAGCAGTACTTC	CASSTLSYEQYF
TRBJ2-7	many	TRBD1	TRBV10-3	TGTGCCATCCGCCGGGACAGCATCTACGAGCAGTACTTC	CAIRRDSIYEQYF
TRBJ2-3	many	.	TRBV4-1	TGCGCCAGCAGCCAAGGCCCATACAAGGGAGCAGATACGCAGTATTTT	CASSQGPYKGADTQYF
TRBJ2-2	.	.	TRBV12-3/TRBV12-4	TGTGCCAGCAGTTTTTTCGATTCCTCGGGGGAGCTGTTTTTT	CASSFFDSSGELFF
TRBJ1-1	many	.	TRBV19	TGTGCCAGTACTAACTACCGAGGGCGAATCGTCACTGAAGCTTTCTTT	CASTNYRGRIVTEAFF
TRBJ1-1	few	.	TRBV7-9	TGTGCCAGCAGCTCCACCCGACCTGAAGCTTTCTTT	CASSSTRPEAFF
TRBJ2-5	.	TRBD2	TRBV6-1	TGTGCCAGCACCGTAGCGGGGGGGCCCCAGGAGACCCAGTACTTC	CASTVAGGPQETQYF
TRBJ2-7	few	.	TRBV5-6	TGTGCCAGCAGCGCCAAGGACAGTCCCTACGAGCAGTACTTC	CASSAKDSPYEQYF
TRBJ1-1	few	TRBD1	TRBV29-1	TGCAGCGTTGAAGATCCGACAGGGTTAAAGAACACTGAAGCTTTCTTT	CSVEDPTGLKNTEAFF
TRBJ2-7	many	.	TRBV5-1	TGCGCCAGCAGCTTGGTCTACCTCGCCTACGAGCAGTACTTC	CASSLVYLAYEQYF
TRBJ2-5	.	TRBD1	TRBV4-1	TGCGCCAGCAGCCACCGGGACAGGGGAGAAGAGACCCAGTACTTC	CASSHRDRGEETQYF
TRBJ1-5	.	.	TRBV6-2/TRBV6-3	TGTGCCAGCAGTTCGGGAGGTCAGCCCCAGCATTTT	CASSSGGQPQHF
TRBJ2-7	few	TRBD2	TRBV7-6	TGTGCCAGCAGCCAAGAAGCGGGGGGCGCCGAGCAGTACTTC	CASSQEAGGAEQYF
TRBJ2-1	.	.	TRBV4-1	TGCGCCAGCAGCCAAGATCCGACTAGTGTTGAGAGGTTTGGTTACAATGAGCAGTTCTTC	CASSQDPTSVERFGYNEQFF
TRBJ1-1	.	.	TRBV7-2	TGTGCCAGCAGCTTAGGGGCGGGTGAAGCTTTCTTT	CASSLGAGEAFF
TRBJ2-5	many	.	TRBV6-6	TGTGCCAGCAGCTACAACGTCCCGGGCCCCTCGGGGGAGACCCAGTACTTC	CASSYNVPGPSGETQYF
TRBJ2-2	few	TRBD1	TRBV6-6	TGTGCCAGCAGTTACTCACCAGGGGGTATGGTCGGGGAGCTGTTTTTT	CASSYSPGGMVGELFF
TRBJ2-1	few	TRBD2	TRBV11-3	TGTGCCAGCAGCTTAGTAATGGGACTATCAAATGAGCAGTTCTTC	CASSLVMGLSNEQFF
TRBJ2-7	.	TRBD1	TRBV5-6	TGTGCCAGCAGCGCCCGGGACAGGGGCCCGTACGAGCAGTACTTC	CASSARDRGPYEQYF
TRBJ2-1	few	TRBD2	TRBV7-2	TGTGCCAGCAGCTCTCCTAGCGGGGGGGCCAATGAGCAGTTCTTC	CASSSPSGGANEQFF
TRBJ2-3	few	.	TRBV12-3/TRBV12-4	TGTGCCAGCAGTTTAGTGTCAGCTAGCACAGATACGCAGTATTTT	CASSLVSASTDTQYF
TRBJ2-7	few	TRBD2	TRBV29-1	TGCAGCGTTCGACTAGCGGACTCCTACGAGCAGTACTTC	CSVRLADSYEQYF
TRBJ2-5	many	TRBD2	TRBV4-1	TGCGCCAGCAGCCAGGGAGTCGGACTAGGGCAAGAGACCCAGTACTTC	CASSQGVGLGQETQYF
TRBJ2-4	.	.	TRBV15	TGTGCCACCAGCAGCCCGGGGGACGGAAACATTCAGTACTTC	CATSSPGDGNIQYF
TRBJ1-5	.	.	TRBV19	TGTGCCAGTAGTATAGCATCAGGGGGCAATCAGCCCCAGCATTTT	CASSIASGGNQPQHF
TRBJ2-3	.	TRBD2	TRBV18	TGTGCCAGCTCACCAGGCATCCTAGCGGGGGCTGCAGATACGCAGTATTTT	CASSPGILAGAADTQYF
TRBJ2-7	few	TRBD1	TRBV6-5	TGTGCCAGCAGGAAAGGACAGGGGGTACGCGACGAGCAGTACTTC	CASRKGQGVRDEQYF
TRBJ2-1	.	.	TRBV27	TGTGCCAGCAGTCCGCCGGGTCACGGGCTCGATGAGCAGTTCTTC	CASSPPGHGLDEQFF
TRBJ2-3	few	TRBD1	TRBV20-1	TGCAGTGCAGAGGGGACAGGCCGCCGCACAGATACGCAGTATTTT	CSAEGTGRRTDTQYF
TRBJ2-3	many	TRBD2	TRBV10-3	TGTGCCATCAGTGGCCGGGGGGCAGATACGCAGTATTTT	CAISGRGADTQYF
TRBJ2-3	many	.	TRBV28	TGTGCCAGCAGTTTATCGGGCGGGGTAGATACGCAGTATTTT	CASSLSGGVDTQYF
TRBJ2-7	.	TRBD2	TRBV20-1	TGCAGTGCTAGAGGCGGGGCTAGCGGGGGAACCAGCTCCTACGAGCAGTACTTC	CSARGGASGGTSSYEQYF
TRBJ2-7	many	TRBD2	TRBV5-1	TGCGCCAGCAGCTTGGGGGTGCGCGGGGGTCGTTACGAGCAGTACTTC	CASSLGVRGGRYEQYF
TRBJ1-2	.	.	TRBV12-3/TRBV12-4	TGTGCCAGCAGTTTAGGGAGGATGGGCGGCTACACCTTC	CASSLGRMGGYTF
TRBJ2-1	.	.	TRBV12-3/TRBV12-4	TGTGCCAGCAGTTCTAGTCTTTGGGGGGCGCATCAGACCTACAATGAGCAGTTCTTC	CASSSSLWGAHQTYNEQFF
TRBJ1-4	.	TRBD1	TRBV6-5	TGTGCCAGCAGTTACTCCGGGACAGGGGAAGAAAAACTGTTTTTT	CASSYSGTGEEKLFF
TRBJ1-4	.	.	TRBV4-3	TGCGCCAGCAGCCAAGATTCAGGGTCAACTAATGAAAAACTGTTTTTT	CASSQDSGSTNEKLFF
TRBJ2-5	.	.	TRBV4-1	TGCGCCAGCAGCCAAGTACGCGGGGCACAAGAGACCCAGTACTTC	CASSQVRGAQETQYF
TRBJ1-6	.	.	TRBV29-1	TGCAGCGTTGGATCGGGAGATAATTCACCCCTCCACTTT	CSVGSGDNSPLHF
TRBJ2-2	many	.	TRBV9	TGTGCCAGCAGCGTAGCTACGACGATCGGGGAGCTGTTTTTT	CASSVATTIGELFF
TRBJ1-1	.	.	TRBV4-1	TGCGCCAGCAGCCAGATGACAGGGAACACTGAAGCTTTCTTT	CASSQMTGNTEAFF
TRBJ2-3	few	.	TRBV6-5	TGTGCCAGCAGTTATAGCTTGGGGTACACAGATACGCAGTATTTT	CASSYSLGYTDTQYF
TRBJ1-2	.	TRBD1	TRBV12-5	TGTGCTAGTGGCTGGACAGGGTCGGATGGCTACACCTTC	CASGWTGSDGYTF
TRBJ2-7	.	.	TRBV19	TGTGCCAGTAGTACAGGGTCGGAGCAGTACTTC	CASSTGSEQYF
TRBJ1-2	.	.	TRBV4-2	TGTGCCAGCAGCCAAGGTCGGCCGAACCCGGGGTATGGCTACACCTTC	CASSQGRPNPGYGYTF
TRBJ2-7	many	.	TRBV7-9	TGTGCCAGCAGCCTAGGACTCCCCGAGCAGTACTTC	CASSLGLPEQYF
TRBJ2-5	few	.	TRBV5-4	TGTGCCAGCAGCCACCGCGGGGGCCGAGAGACCCAGTACTTC	CASSHRGGRETQYF
TRBJ1-3	many	TRBD1	TRBV7-9	TGTGCCAGCAGCCGTTCGGGACAGTTCTCTGGAAACACCATATATTTT	CASSRSGQFSGNTIYF
TRBJ2-5	.	TRBD2	TRBV5-1	TGCGCCAGCAGTGACCCTAGCGGCCTAGCTGAGACCCAGTACTTC	CASSDPSGLAETQYF
TRBJ2-1	few	.	TRBV7-3	TGTGCCAGCAGTCCGCTGCCGGGGAATGAGCAGTTCTTC	CASSPLPGNEQFF
TRBJ1-6	.	.	TRBV2	TGTGCCAGCAGTAACAGGGAGAATTCACCCCTCCACTTT	CASSNRENSPLHF
TRBJ1-2	many	.	TRBV20-1	TGCAGTGCTAGAGCACCCAGGGCCCCTGGCTACACCTTC	CSARAPRAPGYTF